A single TCR beta chain is shown here with its context. Other nucleotide sequences in the sample specify the same CDR3. The data belong to a study of blood T cell repertoires in COVID-19. As for the study in general: Collection of acute and convalescent COVID-19 samples took place in the United States, Italy and Spain. Nucleic acid was either cDNA or gDNA, and it came from T cells, B-cell-depleted T cells, or PBMCs.

The germline CDR1 and CDR2 sequences are LNHDA and SQIVND (reference sequence). The V and J ends lost 4 bases and 0 bases respectively, with 9 bases between them. The length of the CDR3 is 14 residues. In the authors' workflow: It was from reference gene primer amplification that nucleated cell counts were estimated. Using immunoSEQ multiplex PCR, the repertoire was profiled, and TCRdb retains in-frame clones only, with some absent. The DNA was the basis for D and trimming; V, J and clone size are from that table. This sample has roughly 70,000 clones; about 86% occur once, and the top ten carry roughly 3.9%.

Source material: peripheral blood. This TCR came from a man between 70 and 80 years old with active COVID-19. The V call is TRBV19, the J call TRBJ1-1; D is possibly TRBD1 (6 bases). The CDR3 loop reads CASSRGTMNTEAFF. The CDR3 DNA sequence: TGTGCCAGTAGTAGAGGGACAATGAACACTGAAGCTTTCTTT. Supplemented by reference TRBV19 and TRBJ1-1, the full variable domain reads DGGITQSPKYLFRKEGQNVTLSCEQNLNHDAMYWYRQDPGQGLRLIYYSQIVNDFQKGDIAEGYSVSREKKESFPLTVTSAQKNPTAFYLCASSRGTMNTEAFFGQGTRLTVV.